These 8 T cell receptor beta chains originate from one sample sequenced in a study of T-cell memory formation after mild COVID-19. One entry per CDR3 protein results from TCRdb running MiXCR on the 5' RACE reads. Of roughly 450,000 distinct CDR3 sequences listed, about 20% are singletons. Sequenced input: PBMCs or a T cell subset sorted from them (not recorded which). The receptors come from an adult woman who had mild COVID-19 (a few samples of this study predate the infection). Cell type and time point are not known.

This clonotype occurred many times. J is TRBJ2-5 and V is TRBV7-9; D is ambiguous. Trimming removed 3 bases from V and 9 bases from J, with 8 bases in between. In germline, CDR1 is SEHNR, CDR2 FQNEAQ (reference sequence). The CDR3 spans 11 residues. This CDR3 is CASSLNEAQYF. Here the CDR3 DNA reads TGTGCCAGCAGCTTGAATGAGGCCCAGTACTTC.

This clonotype was counted between two and nine times. This chain connects TRBV30 to TRBJ2-1; D is unresolved. This CDR3 is built from 14 residues. Germline V gene sequence: CDR1 GTSNPN, CDR2 SVGIG (reference sequence). Trimming shortened V by 2 bases and J by 2 bases, and 10 bases separated the two germline ends. CDR3 amino acids: CAWSTRVPYNEQFF. The CDR3 DNA is TGTGCCTGGAGTACAAGGGTCCCCTACAATGAGCAGTTCTTC.

This chain joins TRBV20-1 and TRBJ2-7; D may be TRBD2 (7 bases). Trimming stripped 0 bases from V and 0 bases from J, with 15 bases between. This CDR3 comprises 16 residues. CDR1 and CDR2 (germline): DFQATT, SNEGSKA (reference sequence). The CDR3 sequence is CSARDHRRGHSYEQYF. The CDR3 DNA follows: TGCAGTGCTAGAGATCATCGGCGGGGGCACTCCTACGAGCAGTACTTC.

The chain combines TRBV6-6 with TRBJ2-3; D could derive from TRBD1 or TRBD2 (5 bases each). Germline V gene sequence: CDR1 MNHNY, CDR2 SVGAGI (reference sequence). This CDR3 has 15 residues. With 4 bases removed from V and 1 base from J, the gap between germline ends came to 12 bases. The CDR3: CASSSGRLRTDTQYF. The CDR3, as DNA: TGTGCCAGCAGTTCGGGACGTCTACGCACAGATACGCAGTATTTT.

The J gene is TRBJ1-1, the V gene TRBV18; 7 nucleotides align to TRBD1. J was trimmed by 1 base and V by 1 base; bases with no gene match: 6. This CDR3 has 16 amino acids. CDR1 KGHSH and CDR2 LQKENI come from the germline V gene. The CDR3, as DNA: TGTGCCAGCTCACCACGAGGGGGACAGCAGAACACTGAAGCTTTCTTT. It yields the protein CASSPRGGQQNTEAFF.

In its sample, this clonotype was seen a few times. This chain connects TRBV5-1 to TRBJ2-3; D unclear. Trimming took 2 bases from V and 10 from J, leaving 23 bases between them. This CDR3 is 16 amino acids long. Germline lookup yields CDR1 SGHRS and CDR2 YFSETQ. The CDR3 DNA is TGCGCCAGCAGCTTAGGGCAGACGGTTGTAACGGAAGCGCAGTATTTT. This encodes CASSLGQTVVTEAQYF.

Ten or more counts support this clonotype. This chain uses TRBV5-1 with TRBJ2-7, with 9 nucleotides matching TRBD1. The germline V gene has CDR1 SGHRS and CDR2 YFSETQ. The CDR3 contains 14 residues. The V gene end was trimmed by 0 bases and the J gene end by 6 bases; junction bases not matched to a gene: 4. The CDR3 spells CASSLGDRVREQYF. DNA for the CDR3: TGCGCCAGCAGCTTGGGGGACAGGGTTCGCGAGCAGTACTTC.

The chain has TRBV20-1 and TRBJ2-7; 7 bases agree with TRBD1. The CDR3 consists of 13 residues. J gave up 1 base and V 5 bases, and 5 bases lay outside the gene matches. CDR1 is DFQATT, CDR2 SNEGSKA, per germline (reference sequence). In DNA form, the CDR3 reads TGCAGTGCTTCCGGGACAGTTTCCTACGAGCAGTACTTC. It specifies CSASGTVSYEQYF.